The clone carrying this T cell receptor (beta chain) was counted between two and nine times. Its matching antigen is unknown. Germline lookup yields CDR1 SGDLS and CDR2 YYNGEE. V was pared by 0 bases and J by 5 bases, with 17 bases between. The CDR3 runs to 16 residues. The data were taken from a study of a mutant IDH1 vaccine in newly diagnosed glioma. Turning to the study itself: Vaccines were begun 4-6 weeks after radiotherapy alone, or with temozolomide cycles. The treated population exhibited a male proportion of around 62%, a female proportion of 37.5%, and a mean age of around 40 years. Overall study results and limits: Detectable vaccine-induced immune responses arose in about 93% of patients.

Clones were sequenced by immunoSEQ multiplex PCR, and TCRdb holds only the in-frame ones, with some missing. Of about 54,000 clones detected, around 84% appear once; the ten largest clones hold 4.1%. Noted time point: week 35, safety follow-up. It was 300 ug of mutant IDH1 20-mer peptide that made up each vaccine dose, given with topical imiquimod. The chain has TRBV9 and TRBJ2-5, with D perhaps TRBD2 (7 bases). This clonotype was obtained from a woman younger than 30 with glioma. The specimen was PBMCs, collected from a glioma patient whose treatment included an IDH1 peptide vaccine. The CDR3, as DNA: TGTGCCAGCAGCGTAGAGGGGGGAGGGGCGAGTGAGACCCAGTACTTC. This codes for CASSVEGGGASETQYF.